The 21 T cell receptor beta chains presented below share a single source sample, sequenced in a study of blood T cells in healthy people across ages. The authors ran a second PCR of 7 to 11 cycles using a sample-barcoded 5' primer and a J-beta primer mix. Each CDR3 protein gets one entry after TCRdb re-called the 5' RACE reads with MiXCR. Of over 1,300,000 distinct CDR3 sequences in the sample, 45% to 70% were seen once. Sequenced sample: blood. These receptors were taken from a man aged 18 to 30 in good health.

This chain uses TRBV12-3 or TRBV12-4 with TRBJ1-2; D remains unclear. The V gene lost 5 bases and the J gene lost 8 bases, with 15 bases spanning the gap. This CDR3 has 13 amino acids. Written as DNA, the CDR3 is TGTGCCAGCAGTCTCCGCCAGGCCGGCGGCTACACCTTC. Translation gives CASSLRQAGGYTF.

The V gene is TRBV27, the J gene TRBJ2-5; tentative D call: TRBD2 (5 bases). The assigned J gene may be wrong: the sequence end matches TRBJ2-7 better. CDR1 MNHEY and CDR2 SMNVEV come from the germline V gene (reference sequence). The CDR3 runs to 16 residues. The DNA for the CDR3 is TGTGCCAGCAGTTTATCGAGCGGCGGGTTGAACTACGAGCAGTACTTC. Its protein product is CASSLSSGGLNYEQYF.

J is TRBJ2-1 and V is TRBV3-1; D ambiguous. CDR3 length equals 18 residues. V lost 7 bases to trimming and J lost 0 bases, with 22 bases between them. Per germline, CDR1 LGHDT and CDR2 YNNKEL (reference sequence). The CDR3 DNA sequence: TGTGCCAGCACCAATCTCTTAGAGAGGCGGAGCTCCTACAATGAGCAGTTCTTC. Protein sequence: CASTNLLERRSSYNEQFF.

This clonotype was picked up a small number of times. In DNA, the CDR3 is TGCAGCGGGTACCCTGAGGGGCGGGAGACCCAGTACTTC. Translation: CSGYPEGRETQYF. The chain is built from TRBV29-1 and TRBJ2-5, with D perhaps assigned TRBD1 or TRBD2 (5 bases each). The CDR3 is 13 amino acids. Trimming took 7 bases from V and 5 from J, leaving 17 bases between them. The germline V gene has CDR1 SQVTM and CDR2 ANQGSEA.

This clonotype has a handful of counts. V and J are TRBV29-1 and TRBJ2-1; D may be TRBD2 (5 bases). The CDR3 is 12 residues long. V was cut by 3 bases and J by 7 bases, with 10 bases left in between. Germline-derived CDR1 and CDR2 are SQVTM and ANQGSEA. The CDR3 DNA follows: TGCAGCGTTGATGAGGGTCGAAATGAGCAGTTCTTC. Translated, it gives CSVDEGRNEQFF.

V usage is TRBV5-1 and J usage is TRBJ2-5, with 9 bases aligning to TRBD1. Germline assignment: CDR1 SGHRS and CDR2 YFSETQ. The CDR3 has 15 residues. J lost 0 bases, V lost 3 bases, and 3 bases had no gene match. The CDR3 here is CASSSDRGYQETQYF. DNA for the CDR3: TGCGCCAGCAGCTCCGACAGGGGGTACCAAGAGACCCAGTACTTC.

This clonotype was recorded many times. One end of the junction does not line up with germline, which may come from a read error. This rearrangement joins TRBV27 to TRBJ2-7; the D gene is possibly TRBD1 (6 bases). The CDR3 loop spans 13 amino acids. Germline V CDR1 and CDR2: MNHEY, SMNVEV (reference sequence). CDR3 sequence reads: CASSTGTSYEQYF. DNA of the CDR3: TGCGCCAGCAGCACCGGGACATCCTACGAGCAGTACTTC.

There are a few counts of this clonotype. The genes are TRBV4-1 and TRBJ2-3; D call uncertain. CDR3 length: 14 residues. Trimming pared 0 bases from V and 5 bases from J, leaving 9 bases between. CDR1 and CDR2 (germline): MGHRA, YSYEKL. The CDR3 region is CASSQDGSRDTQYF. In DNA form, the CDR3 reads TGCGCCAGCAGCCAAGACGGAAGTCGAGATACGCAGTATTTT.

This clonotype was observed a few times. The CDR3 bases are TGCAGCGTTGAAGGGGTGCAGGTTTGGGGCTACACCTTC. This sequence encodes CSVEGVQVWGYTF. This chain joins TRBV29-1 and TRBJ1-2; D is ambiguous. Germline-derived CDR1 and CDR2 are SQVTM and ANQGSEA. The V and J ends lost 1 base and 8 bases respectively, with 14 bases between them. This CDR3 region has 13 residues.

The CDR3 is CSARRLPSTYYEQYF. In DNA form, the CDR3 reads TGCAGTGCTAGACGCCTACCATCCACATACTACGAGCAGTACTTC. This chain connects TRBV20-1 to TRBJ2-7; D ambiguous. In germline, CDR1 is DFQATT, CDR2 SNEGSKA (reference sequence). V was pared by 2 bases and J by 3 bases, with 17 bases between. This CDR3 has 15 residues.

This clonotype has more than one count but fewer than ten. The CDR3 is CASSVDRSGGGYTF. CDR3 nucleotides: TGCGCCAGCAGCGTTGACAGGTCGGGTGGTGGCTACACCTTC. This chain joins TRBV5-1 and TRBJ1-2; tentative D call: TRBD1 (6 bases). The CDR3 sequence is 14 residues long. The germline V gene encodes CDR1 SGHRS and CDR2 YFSETQ. The germline V and J ends were trimmed by 4 bases and 7 bases, with 17 bases remaining between them. Using reference TRBV5-1 and TRBJ1-2 for the parts outside the CDR3, the full variable domain is KAGVTQTPRYLIKTRGQQVTLSCSPISGHRSVSWYQQTPGQGLQFLFEYFSETQRNKGNFPGRFSGRQFSNSRSEMNVSTLELGDSALYLCASSVDRSGGGYTFGSGTRLTVV.

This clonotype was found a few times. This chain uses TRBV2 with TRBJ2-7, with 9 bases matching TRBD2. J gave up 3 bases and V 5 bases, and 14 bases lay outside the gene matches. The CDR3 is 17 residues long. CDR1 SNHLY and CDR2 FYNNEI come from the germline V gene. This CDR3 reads CASSSGASGTLDYEQYF. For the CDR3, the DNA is TGTGCCAGCAGTTCCGGGGCTAGCGGGACTTTGGACTACGAGCAGTACTTC. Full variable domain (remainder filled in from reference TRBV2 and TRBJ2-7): EPEVTQTPSHQVTQMGQEVILRCVPISNHLYFYWYRQILGQKVEFLVSFYNNEISEKSEIFDDQFSVERPDGSNFTLKIRSTKLEDSAMYFCASSSGASGTLDYEQYFGPGTRLTVT.

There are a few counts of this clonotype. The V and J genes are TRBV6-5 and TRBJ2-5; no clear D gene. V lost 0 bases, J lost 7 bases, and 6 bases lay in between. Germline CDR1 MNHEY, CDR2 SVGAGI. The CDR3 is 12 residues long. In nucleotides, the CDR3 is TGTGCCAGCAGTTACTCTGGTCGGACCCAGTACTTC. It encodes CASSYSGRTQYF.

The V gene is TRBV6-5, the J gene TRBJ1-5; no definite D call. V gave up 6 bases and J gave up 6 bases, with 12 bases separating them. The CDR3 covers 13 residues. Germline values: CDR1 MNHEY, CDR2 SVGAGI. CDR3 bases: TGTGCCAGCAGCCCCTCTGCCGGTCAGCCCCAGCATTTT. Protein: CASSPSAGQPQHF.

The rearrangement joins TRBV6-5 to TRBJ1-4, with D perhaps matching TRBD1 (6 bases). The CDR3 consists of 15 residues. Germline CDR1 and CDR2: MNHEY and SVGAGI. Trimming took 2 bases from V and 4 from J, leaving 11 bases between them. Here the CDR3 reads CASSYQTGDNEKLFF. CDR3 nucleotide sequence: TGTGCCAGCAGTTACCAGACAGGTGATAATGAAAAACTGTTTTTT.

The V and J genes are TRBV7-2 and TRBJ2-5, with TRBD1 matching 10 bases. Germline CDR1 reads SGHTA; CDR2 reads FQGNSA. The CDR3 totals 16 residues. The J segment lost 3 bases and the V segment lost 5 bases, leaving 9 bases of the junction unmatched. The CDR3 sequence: CASSTDLGQGKETQYF. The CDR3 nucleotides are TGTGCCAGCAGCACCGACCTGGGACAGGGGAAAGAGACCCAGTACTTC.

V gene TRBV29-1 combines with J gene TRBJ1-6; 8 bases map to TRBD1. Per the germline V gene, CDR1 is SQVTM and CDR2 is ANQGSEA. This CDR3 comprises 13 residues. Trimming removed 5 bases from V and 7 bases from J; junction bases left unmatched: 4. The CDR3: CSVLDRGNSPLHF. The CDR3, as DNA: TGCAGCGTTCTTGACAGGGGCAATTCACCCCTCCACTTT.

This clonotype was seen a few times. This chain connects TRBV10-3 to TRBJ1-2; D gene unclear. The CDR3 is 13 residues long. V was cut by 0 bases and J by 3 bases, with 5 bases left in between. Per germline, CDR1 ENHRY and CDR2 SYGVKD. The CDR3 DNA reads TGTGCCATCAGTGAGTCGTATTACTATGGCTACACCTTC. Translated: CAISESYYYGYTF.

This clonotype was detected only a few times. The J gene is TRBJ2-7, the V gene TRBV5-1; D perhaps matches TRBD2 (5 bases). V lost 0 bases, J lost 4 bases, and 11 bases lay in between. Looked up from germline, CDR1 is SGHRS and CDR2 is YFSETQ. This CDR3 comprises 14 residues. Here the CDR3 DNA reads TGCGCCAGCAGCTTGGCCGGGAACGTTTACGAGCAGTACTTC. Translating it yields CASSLAGNVYEQYF.

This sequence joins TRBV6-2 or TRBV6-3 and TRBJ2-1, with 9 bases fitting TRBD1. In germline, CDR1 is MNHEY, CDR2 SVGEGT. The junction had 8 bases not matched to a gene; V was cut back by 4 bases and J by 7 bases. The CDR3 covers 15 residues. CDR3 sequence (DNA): TGTGCCAGCAGTTCCCTGGACAGGGGAGGGAATGAGCAGTTCTTC. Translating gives CASSSLDRGGNEQFF.

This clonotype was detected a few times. The CDR3 protein is CSVELTRGDETQYF. The CDR3 coding sequence is TGCAGCGTTGAGTTAACGCGCGGGGATGAGACCCAGTACTTC. The V call is TRBV29-1, the J call TRBJ2-5; TRBD2 is a possible D gene (6 bases). Germline V gene sequence: CDR1 SQVTM, CDR2 ANQGSEA. Trimming cost V 3 bases and J 5 bases, with 16 bases left between them. The CDR3 is made up of 14 amino acids.